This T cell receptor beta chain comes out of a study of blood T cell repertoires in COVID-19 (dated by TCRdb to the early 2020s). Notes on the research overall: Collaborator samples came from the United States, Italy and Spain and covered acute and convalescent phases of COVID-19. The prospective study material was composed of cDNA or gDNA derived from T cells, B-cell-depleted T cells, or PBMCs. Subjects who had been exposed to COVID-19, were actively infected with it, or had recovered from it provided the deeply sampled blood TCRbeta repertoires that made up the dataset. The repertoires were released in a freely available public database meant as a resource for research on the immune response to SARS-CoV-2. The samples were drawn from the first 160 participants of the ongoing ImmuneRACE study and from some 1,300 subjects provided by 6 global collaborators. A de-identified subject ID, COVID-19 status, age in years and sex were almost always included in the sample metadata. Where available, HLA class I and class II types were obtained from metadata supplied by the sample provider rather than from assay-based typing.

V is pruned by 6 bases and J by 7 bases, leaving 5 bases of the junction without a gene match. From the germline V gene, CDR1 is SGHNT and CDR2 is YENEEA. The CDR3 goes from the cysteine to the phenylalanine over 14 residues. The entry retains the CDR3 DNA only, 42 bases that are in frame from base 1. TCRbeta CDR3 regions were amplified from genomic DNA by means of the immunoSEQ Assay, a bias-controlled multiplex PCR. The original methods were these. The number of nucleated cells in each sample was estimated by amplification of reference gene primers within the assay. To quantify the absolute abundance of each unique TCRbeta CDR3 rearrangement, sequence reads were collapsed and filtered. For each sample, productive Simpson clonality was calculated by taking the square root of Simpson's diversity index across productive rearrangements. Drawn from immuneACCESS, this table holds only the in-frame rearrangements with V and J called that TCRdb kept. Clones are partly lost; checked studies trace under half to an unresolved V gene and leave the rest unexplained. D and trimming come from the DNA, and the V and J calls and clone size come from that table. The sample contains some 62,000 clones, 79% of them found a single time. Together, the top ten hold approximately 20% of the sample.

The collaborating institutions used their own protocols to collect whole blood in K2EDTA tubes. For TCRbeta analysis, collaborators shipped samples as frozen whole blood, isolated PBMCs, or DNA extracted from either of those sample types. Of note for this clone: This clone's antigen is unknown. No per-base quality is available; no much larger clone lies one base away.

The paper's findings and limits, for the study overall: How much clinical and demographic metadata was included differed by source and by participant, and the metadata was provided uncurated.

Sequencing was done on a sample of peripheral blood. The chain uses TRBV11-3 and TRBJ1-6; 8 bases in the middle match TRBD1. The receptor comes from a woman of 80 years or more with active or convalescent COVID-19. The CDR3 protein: CASSSGTGNSPLHF. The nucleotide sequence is TGTGCCAGCAGTTCCGGGACAGGAAATTCACCCCTCCACTTT.